This record looks at one T cell receptor (beta chain) sequence and its context. The method was immunoSEQ multiplex PCR; TCRdb's version includes in-frame clones alone and lacks a portion of them. The data show about 130,000 clones, roughly 88% seen once. These data are taken from a study of PD-L1 blockade in urothelial cancer. As for the study in general: Bladder-origin urothelial cancer in males covered about 85% of the roughly 29 patients. Patients had received 0 to 3 prior chemotherapy regimens. Blood analysis occurred 3 weeks (second dose) and 6 weeks after treatment start.

Germline CDR1 and CDR2: MNHEY and SMNVEV (reference sequence). V shed 5 bases, J shed 5 bases, and the junction held 13 bases outside the gene matches. This CDR3 is 17 amino acids long. The time point denotes: peripheral blood 6 weeks after treatment start. This specimen was PBMCs, taken around atezolizumab (anti-PD-L1) treatment. The receptor was derived from a man aged 50 or older with urothelial cancer. This chain connects TRBV27 to TRBJ1-2, with TRBD1 identical over 11 bases. The CDR3 spells CASSPYTGTGGFYGYTF. As DNA, the CDR3 is TGTGCCAGCAGTCCCTATACCGGGACAGGGGGGTTTTATGGCTACACCTTC.